This entry describes one T cell receptor (beta chain). The germline gene is not matched at one end of the junction; a read error may be the cause. The sample is drawn from a study of sequential checkpoint blockade in melanoma. Germline V gene sequence: CDR1 SSHAT, CDR2 FNYEAQ (reference sequence). This CDR3 comprises 15 residues. The treatment is: randomized to nivolumab then ipilimumab (arm A) or the reverse (arm B). Data came from immunoSEQ multiplex PCR; TCRdb stores just in-frame clones and leaves some out. The sample has about 9,200 clones; 55% to 85% are singletons. This material consisted of CD8+ T cells sorted from blood (inferred from file names), taken from a patient given nivolumab and ipilimumab in sequence. The V call is TRBV7-7, the J call TRBJ2-1, with 7 positions matching TRBD2. The sequence was obtained from a human donor with melanoma. The CDR3 bases are TGTGCTAGCAGCTTGGGGAGGGAGGGCCGCAATGAGCAGTTCTTC. It encodes CASSLGREGRNEQFF.